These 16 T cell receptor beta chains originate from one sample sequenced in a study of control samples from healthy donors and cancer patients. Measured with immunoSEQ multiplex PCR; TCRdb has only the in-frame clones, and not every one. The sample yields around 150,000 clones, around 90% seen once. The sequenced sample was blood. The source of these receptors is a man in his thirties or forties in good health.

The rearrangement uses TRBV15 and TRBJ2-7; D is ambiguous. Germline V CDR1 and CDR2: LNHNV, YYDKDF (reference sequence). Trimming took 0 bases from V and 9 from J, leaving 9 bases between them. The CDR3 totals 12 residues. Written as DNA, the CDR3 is TGTGCCACCAGCAGAGATTCCACCGGGCAGTACTTC. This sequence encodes CATSRDSTGQYF.

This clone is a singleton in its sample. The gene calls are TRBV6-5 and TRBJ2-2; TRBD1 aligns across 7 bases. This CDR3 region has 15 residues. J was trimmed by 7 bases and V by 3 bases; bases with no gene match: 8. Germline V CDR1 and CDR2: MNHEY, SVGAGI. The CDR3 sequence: CASSYRAGGSGELFF. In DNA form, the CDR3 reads TGTGCCAGCAGTTATAGGGCAGGGGGAAGCGGGGAGCTGTTTTTT.

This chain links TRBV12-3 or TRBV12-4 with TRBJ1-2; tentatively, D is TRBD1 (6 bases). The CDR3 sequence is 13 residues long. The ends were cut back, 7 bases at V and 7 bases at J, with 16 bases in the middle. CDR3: CASTEDRFSGYTF. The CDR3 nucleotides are TGTGCCAGCACTGAAGACAGGTTCTCTGGCTACACCTTC.

The CDR3 is CASSSRTEITSGRPHEQYF. Written as DNA, the CDR3 is TGTGCCAGCAGTTCCCGGACGGAGATTACTAGCGGGAGACCCCACGAGCAGTACTTC. The chain has TRBV27 and TRBJ2-7; 11 bases match TRBD2. The CDR3 has 19 amino acids. The junction had 19 bases not matched to a gene; V was cut back by 4 bases and J by 5 bases. Germline CDR1 is MNHEY and CDR2 is SMNVEV (reference sequence).

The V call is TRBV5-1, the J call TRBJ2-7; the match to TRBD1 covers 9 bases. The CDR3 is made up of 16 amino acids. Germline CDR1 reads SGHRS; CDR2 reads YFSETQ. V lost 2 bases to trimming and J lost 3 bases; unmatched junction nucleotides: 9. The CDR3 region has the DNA TGCGCCAGCAGCTTACCCGGGACAGGGAATCGCTACGAGCAGTACTTC. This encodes CASSLPGTGNRYEQYF.

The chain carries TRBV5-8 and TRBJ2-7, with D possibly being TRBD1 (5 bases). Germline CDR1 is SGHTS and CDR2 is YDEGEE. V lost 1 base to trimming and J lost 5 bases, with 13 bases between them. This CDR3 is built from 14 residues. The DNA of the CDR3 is TGTGCCAGCAGCTTGACAGGATTTAGGGACGAGCAGTACTTC. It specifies CASSLTGFRDEQYF.

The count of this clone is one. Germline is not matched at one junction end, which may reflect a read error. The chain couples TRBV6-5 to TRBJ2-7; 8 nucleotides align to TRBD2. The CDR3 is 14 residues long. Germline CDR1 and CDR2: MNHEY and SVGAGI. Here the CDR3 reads CASSLRTSSTSVAF. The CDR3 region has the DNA TGTGCCAGCAGTTTACGGACTAGCAGTACTTCTGTCGCATTC.

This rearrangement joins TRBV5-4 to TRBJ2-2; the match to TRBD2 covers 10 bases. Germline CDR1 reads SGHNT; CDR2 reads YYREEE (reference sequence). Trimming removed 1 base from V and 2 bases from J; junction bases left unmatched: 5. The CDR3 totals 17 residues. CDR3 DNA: TGTGCCAGCAGCTTGTTAAGCGGGAGGGGCAACACCGGGGAGCTGTTTTTT. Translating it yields CASSLLSGRGNTGELFF.

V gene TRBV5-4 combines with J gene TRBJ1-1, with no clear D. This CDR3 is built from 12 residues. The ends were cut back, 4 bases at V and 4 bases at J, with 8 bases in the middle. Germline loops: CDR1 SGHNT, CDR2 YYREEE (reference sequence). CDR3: CASSRGTTEAFF. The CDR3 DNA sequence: TGTGCCAGCAGCCGGGGTACCACTGAAGCTTTCTTT.

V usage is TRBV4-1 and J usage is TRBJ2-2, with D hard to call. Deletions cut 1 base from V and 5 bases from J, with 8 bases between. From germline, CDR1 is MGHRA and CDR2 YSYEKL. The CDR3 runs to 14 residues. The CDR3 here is CASSQVVGTGELFF. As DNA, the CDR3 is TGCGCCAGCAGCCAAGTCGTAGGAACCGGGGAGCTGTTTTTT.

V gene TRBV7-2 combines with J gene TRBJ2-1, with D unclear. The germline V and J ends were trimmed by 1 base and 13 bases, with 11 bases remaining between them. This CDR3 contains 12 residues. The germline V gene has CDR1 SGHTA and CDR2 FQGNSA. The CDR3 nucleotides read TGTGCCAGCAGCTTAGAGTCAGCTATTCAGTTCTTC. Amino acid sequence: CASSLESAIQFF.

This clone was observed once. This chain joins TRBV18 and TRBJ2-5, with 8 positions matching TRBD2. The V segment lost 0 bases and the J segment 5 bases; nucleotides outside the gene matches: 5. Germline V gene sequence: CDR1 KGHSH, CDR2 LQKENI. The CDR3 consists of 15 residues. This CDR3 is CASSPPGRASETQYF. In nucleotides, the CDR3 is TGTGCCAGCTCACCACCCGGGAGGGCCAGCGAGACCCAGTACTTC.

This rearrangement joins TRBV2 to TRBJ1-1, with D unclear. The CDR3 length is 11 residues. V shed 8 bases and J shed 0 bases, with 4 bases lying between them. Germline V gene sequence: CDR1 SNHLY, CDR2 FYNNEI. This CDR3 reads CASYMNTEAFF. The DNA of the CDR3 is TGTGCCAGCTACATGAACACTGAAGCTTTCTTT.

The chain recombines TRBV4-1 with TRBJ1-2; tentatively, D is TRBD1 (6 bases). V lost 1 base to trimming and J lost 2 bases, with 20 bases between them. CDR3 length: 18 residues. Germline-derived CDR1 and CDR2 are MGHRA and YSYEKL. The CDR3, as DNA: TGCGCCAGCAGCCAAGTTAAACAGGGTTTAGGTCCGAACTATGGCTACACCTTC. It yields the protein CASSQVKQGLGPNYGYTF.

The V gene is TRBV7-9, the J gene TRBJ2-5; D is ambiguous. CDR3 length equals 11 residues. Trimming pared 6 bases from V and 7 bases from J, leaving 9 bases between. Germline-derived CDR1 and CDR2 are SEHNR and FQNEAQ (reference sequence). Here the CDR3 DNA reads TGTGCCAGCAGGGCAGCCGCGACCCAGTACTTC. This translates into CASRAAATQYF.

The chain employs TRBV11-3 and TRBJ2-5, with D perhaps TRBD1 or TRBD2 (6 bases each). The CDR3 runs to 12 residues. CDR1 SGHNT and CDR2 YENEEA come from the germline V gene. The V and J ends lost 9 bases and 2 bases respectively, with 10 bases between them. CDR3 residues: CASRGPQETQYF. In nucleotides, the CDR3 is TGTGCCAGTCGGGGGCCACAAGAGACCCAGTACTTC.